This is a list of T cell receptor beta chains from one sample in a study of blood T cell repertoires in COVID-19. The protocol was immunoSEQ multiplex PCR, while the TCRdb copy is restricted to in-frame clones and leaves out a portion. The sample consists of around 300,000 clones, approximately 90% of them appearing once. The sample taken for sequencing was peripheral blood. The receptors here all came from a woman aged 50 to 60 with active or convalescent COVID-19. Both conserved end residues are part of each CDR3. D genes are given only for firm matches. Clone size is not always given. Where it is, it says once, few, many or a class for expanded clones.

j_call | d_call | cdr3_length | v_call | clone_size | cdr3_nt | cdr3_aa
TRBJ2-7 | TRBD2 | 14 | TRBV6-2/TRBV6-3 | . | TGTGCCAGCAGCCCCCCGGGGGGTTCCTACGAGCAGTACTTC | CASSPPGGSYEQYF
TRBJ1-2 | TRBD1 | 14 | TRBV10-3 | . | TGTGCCATCAGTGGGCGCCAGGGACAGTTTGGCTACACCTTC | CAISGRQGQFGYTF
TRBJ2-1 | . | 13 | TRBV5-1 | few | TGCGCCAGCAGCGAGGGCCCCCTAAATGAGCAGTTCTTC | CASSEGPLNEQFF
TRBJ2-5 | . | 15 | TRBV7-2 | . | TGTGCCAGCAGCTTAGTGGGGGGGGCACAAGAGACCCAGTACTTC | CASSLVGGAQETQYF
TRBJ1-2 | TRBD1 | 16 | TRBV4-2 | . | TGTGCCAGCAGCCAAGATCCACGGGACAGGGGTTATGGCTACACCTTC | CASSQDPRDRGYGYTF
TRBJ2-7 | . | 16 | TRBV21-1 | . | TGTGCCAGCAGCAAAGTTGAGCTAGCGGGAGCGGGGGAGCAGTACTTC | CASSKVELAGAGEQYF
TRBJ2-7 | . | 14 | TRBV21-1 | once | TGTGCCAGCTCTACTAAGGGGGTTGCCTACGAGCAGTACTTC | CASSTKGVAYEQYF
TRBJ2-6 | TRBD2 | 18 | TRBV3-1/TRBV3-2 | . | TGTGCCAGCAGCCAAGGGGGACTAATCGGAAGCTGGGCCAACGTCCTGACTTTC | CASSQGGLIGSWANVLTF
TRBJ1-4 | TRBD1 | 15 | TRBV20-1 | . | TGCAGTGCTAGTACCCCCGGGACAGCGAACGAAAAACTGTTTTTT | CSASTPGTANEKLFF
TRBJ2-7 | TRBD1 | 14 | TRBV18 | . | TGTGCCAGCTCACCTGGGACAGCCGTCTACGAGCAGTACTTC | CASSPGTAVYEQYF
TRBJ2-2 | . | 14 | TRBV19 | once | TGTGCCACATCCTCCTACAGTGGGTCCGGGGAGCTGTTTTTT | CATSSYSGSGELFF
TRBJ2-7 | . | 13 | TRBV6-5 | . | TGTGCCAGCAGCCGGACATCCTCCTACGAGCAGTACTTC | CASSRTSSYEQYF
TRBJ1-1 | . | 12 | TRBV12-3/TRBV12-4 | . | TGTGCCAGCGGCACGGGACTAGGTGAAGCTTTCTTT | CASGTGLGEAFF
TRBJ1-2 | . | 12 | TRBV19 | . | TGTGCCAGTAGGGACTTAAACTATGGCTACACCTTC | CASRDLNYGYTF
TRBJ1-2 | TRBD1 | 17 | TRBV30 | . | TGTGCCTGCAACAACCCCCGGGACAGGGGCTTTCTCTATGGCTACACCTTC | CACNNPRDRGFLYGYTF
TRBJ2-1 | TRBD2 | 16 | TRBV7-8 | . | TGTGCCAGCAGCTTAGTTGGGGGGGATACGTACAATGAGCAGTTCTTC | CASSLVGGDTYNEQFF
TRBJ2-7 | . | 12 | TRBV11-3 | . | TGTGCCAGCAGCACGGACAGCTACGAGCAGTACTTC | CASSTDSYEQYF
TRBJ2-7 | TRBD1 | 14 | TRBV19 | few | TGTGCCAGTAGTATAAGGACAGGGATTGGCGAGCAGTACTTC | CASSIRTGIGEQYF
TRBJ2-4 | . | 14 | TRBV28 | . | TGTGCCAGCAGCGGAGCTCTAGCCAAAAACATTCAGTACTTC | CASSGALAKNIQYF
TRBJ2-7 | TRBD2 | 15 | TRBV14 | . | TGTGCCAGCAGCCAGGGACTAGCGGGAATATACGAGCAGTACTTC | CASSQGLAGIYEQYF
TRBJ2-1 | . | 14 | TRBV19 | . | TGTGCCAGTAGTATACAGGGTTCCTACAATGAGCAGTTCTTC | CASSIQGSYNEQFF
TRBJ2-3 | TRBD2 | 16 | TRBV4-3 | . | TGCGCCAGCAGCCAAGATGGGACTAGCGGGAGTGGCACGCAGTATTTT | CASSQDGTSGSGTQYF
TRBJ1-1 | TRBD1 | 14 | TRBV27 | . | TGTGCCAGTAACAAACAGGGGAGGAGGGCTGAAGCTTTCTTT | CASNKQGRRAEAFF
TRBJ2-7 | . | 14 | TRBV6-2/TRBV6-3 | . | TGTGCCAGCAGTTACACGGACGACAGCTACGAGCAGTACTTC | CASSYTDDSYEQYF
TRBJ2-7 | TRBD2 | 15 | TRBV5-4 | . | TGTGCCAGCAGCTTATACGGACTAGCGGCCTACGAGCAGTACTTC | CASSLYGLAAYEQYF
TRBJ1-6 | TRBD1 | 20 | TRBV23-1 | . | TGCGCCAGCAGTCTAATAATACCGGGACAGACAAGTCGAGTGGACTCACCCCTCCACTTT | CASSLIIPGQTSRVDSPLHF
TRBJ2-1 | TRBD2 | 15 | TRBV24-1 | once | TGTGCCACCAGTGATCTTGGACTAGCGGGAAATGAGCAGTTCTTC | CATSDLGLAGNEQFF
TRBJ2-2 | . | 12 | TRBV11-3 | . | TGTGCCAGCAGCCTCCAGGGGAGTGCGCTGTTTTTT | CASSLQGSALFF
TRBJ2-6 | TRBD1 | 18 | TRBV27 | . | TGTGCCATCGGGAGACAGGGGTCGCCGTACTCTGGGGCCAACGTCCTGACTTTC | CAIGRQGSPYSGANVLTF
TRBJ1-2 | . | 15 | TRBV19 | . | TGTGCCAGTAGTAGCGATCTCGGTTATAACTATGGCTACACCTTC | CASSSDLGYNYGYTF
TRBJ1-1 | . | 15 | TRBV18 | . | TGTGCCAGCTCACCACCGGTCGGGGGGAGGGCTGAAGCTTTCTTT | CASSPPVGGRAEAFF
TRBJ2-5 | . | 13 | TRBV19 | . | TGTGCCAGTAGTAAATCGGTTGAAGAGACCCAGTACTTC | CASSKSVEETQYF
TRBJ2-2 | TRBD1 | 16 | TRBV18 | . | TGTGCCAGCTCAAGGACTCTAACAGGGGGCACCGGGGAGCTGTTTTTT | CASSRTLTGGTGELFF
TRBJ2-7 | . | 12 | TRBV27 | . | TGTGCCAGCAGCTCCCGTTTAAACGAGCAGTACTTC | CASSSRLNEQYF
TRBJ1-1 | TRBD1 | 13 | TRBV2 | . | TGTGCCAGGGGACAGGGTGCGGACACTGAAGCTTTCTTT | CARGQGADTEAFF
TRBJ2-5 | . | 14 | TRBV4-1 | . | TGCGCCAGCAGCCAAGTTAGGAGGGACGAGACCCAGTACTTC | CASSQVRRDETQYF
TRBJ1-1 | . | 13 | TRBV5-5 | . | TGTGCCAGCAGCTTCGCCGACAGCACTGAAGCTTTCTTT | CASSFADSTEAFF
TRBJ2-3 | TRBD2 | 19 | TRBV10-3 | once | TGTGCCATCTCCCGTGGACTAGCGGGGCAACGGACCGCCACAGATACGCAGTATTTT | CAISRGLAGQRTATDTQYF
TRBJ2-1 | TRBD2 | 13 | TRBV12-3/TRBV12-4 | . | TGTGCCAGCAGACGGGGGGGGCGGGATGAGCAGTTCTTC | CASRRGGRDEQFF
TRBJ2-5 | . | 12 | TRBV11-3 | . | TGTGCCAGCAGCCGTGGGCCGGAGACCCAGTACTTC | CASSRGPETQYF
TRBJ1-2 | TRBD1 | 17 | TRBV10-3 | . | TGTGCCATCAGTGGGGACAGCCTCTCAAGGTTCGGGATCGGCTACACCTTC | CAISGDSLSRFGIGYTF
TRBJ1-1 | . | 14 | TRBV28 | . | TGTGCCAGCAATCCACAGGGTGAGGGCACTGAAGCTTTCTTT | CASNPQGEGTEAFF
TRBJ2-2 | . | 13 | TRBV6-5 | . | TGTGCCAGCAGAGGAGCTAACACCGGGGAGCTGTTTTTT | CASRGANTGELFF
TRBJ2-7 | . | 11 | TRBV15 | . | TGTGCCACCAGTGGCGGTTACGAGCAGTACTTC | CATSGGYEQYF
TRBJ2-2 | . | 14 | TRBV6-6 | . | TGTGCCAGCAGTTACCTTCCCCCTATGGGGGAGCTGTTTTTT | CASSYLPPMGELFF
TRBJ1-1 | . | 15 | TRBV6-5 | once | TGTGCCAGCAGTTACTCCGGACAGTTGAACACTGAAGCTTTCTTT | CASSYSGQLNTEAFF
TRBJ1-1 | TRBD1 | 14 | TRBV27 | . | TGTGCCAGCAGTGCCACAGGGGGTGGGACTGAAGCTTTCTTT | CASSATGGGTEAFF
TRBJ2-6 | . | 18 | TRBV7-2 | few | TGTGCCAGCAGCTTAGCTGCAGACTATCCCTCTGGGGCCAACGTCCTGACTTTC | CASSLAADYPSGANVLTF
TRBJ1-1 | TRBD1 | 15 | TRBV29-1 | . | TGCAGCGCGGTCATACCCGGGACAGGGTACACTGAAGCTTTCTTT | CSAVIPGTGYTEAFF
TRBJ2-7 | TRBD1 | 14 | TRBV30 | once | TGTGCCTGGAGTGTGAGGGGGCCGTATGACGAGCAGTACTTC | CAWSVRGPYDEQYF
TRBJ1-1 | . | 17 | TRBV4-3 | . | TGCGCCAGCAGCCAAGATGGGATCGGGGTAGTCTACACTGAAGCTTTCTTT | CASSQDGIGVVYTEAFF
TRBJ1-5 | . | 14 | TRBV19 | few | TGTGCCAGTACGGTTCTCCTCAGCAATCAGCCCCAGCATTTT | CASTVLLSNQPQHF
TRBJ1-2 | . | 13 | TRBV6-5 | . | TGTGCCAGCGGGCGTTTAGCTAACTATGGCTACACCTTC | CASGRLANYGYTF
TRBJ2-2 | . | 15 | TRBV4-1 | . | TGCGCCAGCAGCCAAGGACTTTACTACACCGGGGAGCTGTTTTTT | CASSQGLYYTGELFF